This section outlines one T cell receptor beta chain sequence together with its context. The antigen remains unidentified. The CDR3 is made up of 17 amino acids. Between the trimmed V and J ends, which lost 1 base and 4 bases, there was a span of 19 bases. Germline V lookup: CDR1 MNHNS, CDR2 SASEGT. The data stem from a study of shared clonotypes between healthy human individuals. Study-wide findings and caveats: Having only a few donors restricted how much genetic and exposure-history diversity was captured.

Nashville, Tennessee was home to all donors, who were Caucasian adults. It was into CD45RA+ naive and CD45RA-negative memory subsets that the CD4+ cells were split. For each subset, genomic DNA was distributed in equal portions over several immunoSEQ plates. This table comes from immunoSEQ multiplex PCR, and its TCRdb copy is limited to in-frame clones, with some not included. The repertoire holds 2 million to 3 million clones, with roughly 93% as singletons. The gene calls are TRBV6-1 and TRBJ1-2; weak D call: TRBD1 (5 bases). Sequencing was performed on naive CD4+ T cells from PBMCs. Noted subset: CD45RA+ positively selected. The TCR originated in a man aged 18-30 years in good health. Some clones in this sample may be carry-over from other donors' samples. CDR3 in amino acids: CASSEVSTRRRGYGYTF. The CDR3 coding sequence is TGTGCCAGCAGTGAAGTTTCCACCCGCCGGAGGGGCTATGGCTACACCTTC.